Below are 9 T cell receptor beta chains sequenced from a single sample in a study of cytomegalovirus exposure and HLA in healthy donors. Primers included in the PCR were 60 Vbeta and 13 Jbeta primers. The assay was immunoSEQ multiplex PCR, and TCRdb's table has in-frame clones only and misses some. The table records under 200,000 clones, roughly four fifths of them present only once. The sample comprised PBMCs. The receptors come from a man aged 40-55 years in good health and CMV-seronegative.

The chain links TRBV4-1 to TRBJ1-5; D remains unclear. CDR3 length: 16 residues. Germline values: CDR1 MGHRA, CDR2 YSYEKL. Trimming stripped 1 base from V and 8 bases from J, with 18 bases between. The chain's CDR3 is CASSQAGAFGREPQHF. DNA of the CDR3: TGCGCCAGCAGCCAAGCGGGAGCCTTCGGAAGGGAGCCCCAGCATTTT.

The rearrangement uses TRBV11-2 and TRBJ2-1; a possible D gene is TRBD2 (6 bases). Germline CDR1 and CDR2: SGHAT and FQNNGV. V was pared by 1 base and J by 4 bases, with 17 bases between. The CDR3 spans 17 residues. CDR3 coding DNA: TGTGCCAGCAGCTTAGGGCCTAGCGAACAACCTTACAATGAGCAGTTCTTC. Translated: CASSLGPSEQPYNEQFF.

This chain uses TRBV7-3 with TRBJ1-6, with 7 bases identical to TRBD1. The CDR3 length is 13 residues. The V segment lost 5 bases and the J segment 9 bases; nucleotides outside the gene matches: 4. In germline, CDR1 is SGHTA, CDR2 FQGTGA. CDR3 protein: CASSLGQVSPLHF. DNA of the CDR3: TGTGCCAGCAGCCTCGGACAGGTTTCACCCCTCCACTTT.

This rearrangement joins TRBV28 to TRBJ2-6, with D possibly TRBD2 on 6 matching bases. V gave up 7 bases and J gave up 3 bases, with 19 bases separating them. CDR3 length equals 17 residues. Germline V CDR1 and CDR2: MDHEN, SYDVKM. This CDR3 is CASTSQGRGLGANVLTF. Written as DNA, the CDR3 is TGTGCCAGCACCAGCCAAGGGCGGGGACTTGGGGCCAACGTCCTGACTTTC.

The chain carries TRBV25-1 and TRBJ2-2; D gene unclear. CDR1 and CDR2 (germline): MGHDK, SYGVNS. This CDR3 comprises 11 residues. Trimming removed 4 bases at V and 8 bases at J, with 5 bases between. The CDR3 region is CASSVMGELFF. CDR3 bases: TGTGCCAGCAGTGTCATGGGGGAGCTGTTTTTT.

This chain links TRBV9 with TRBJ1-2; no clear D. The length of the CDR3 is 12 residues. Looked up from germline, CDR1 is SGDLS and CDR2 is YYNGEE. V was clipped by 3 bases and J by 5 bases, with 8 bases between them. CDR3 sequence reads: CASSEEEYGYTF. CDR3 sequence (DNA): TGTGCCAGCAGCGAGGAGGAGTATGGCTACACCTTC.

J is TRBJ2-1 and V is TRBV6-5; 8 nucleotides align to TRBD2. V dropped 4 bases and J dropped 1; count of bases not matched to a gene: 3. CDR3 length equals 15 residues. Per germline, CDR1 MNHEY and CDR2 SVGAGI. The CDR3: CASSSSGGSYNEQFF. Written as DNA, the CDR3 is TGTGCCAGCAGTTCGTCGGGGGGGTCCTACAATGAGCAGTTCTTC.

DNA for the CDR3: TGTGCCAGCACCCGCCAGTTCAACACTGAAGCTTTCTTT. Translation: CASTRQFNTEAFF. This rearrangement joins TRBV6-1 to TRBJ1-1; D uncertain. Germline V gene sequence: CDR1 MNHNS, CDR2 SASEGT. Deletions cut 7 bases from V and 2 bases from J, with 11 bases between. The CDR3 is made up of 13 amino acids.

This clone came up a few times. The chain uses TRBV6-5 and TRBJ1-5; 8 nucleotides match TRBD1. The CDR3 sequence is 14 residues long. Germline CDR1 reads MNHEY; CDR2 reads SVGAGI. After removal of 6 bases from V and 7 bases from J, the junction contained 8 bases not matched to a gene. This CDR3 is CASRAQQGGQPQHF. CDR3 nucleotides: TGTGCCAGCAGAGCCCAACAGGGGGGCCAGCCCCAGCATTTT.